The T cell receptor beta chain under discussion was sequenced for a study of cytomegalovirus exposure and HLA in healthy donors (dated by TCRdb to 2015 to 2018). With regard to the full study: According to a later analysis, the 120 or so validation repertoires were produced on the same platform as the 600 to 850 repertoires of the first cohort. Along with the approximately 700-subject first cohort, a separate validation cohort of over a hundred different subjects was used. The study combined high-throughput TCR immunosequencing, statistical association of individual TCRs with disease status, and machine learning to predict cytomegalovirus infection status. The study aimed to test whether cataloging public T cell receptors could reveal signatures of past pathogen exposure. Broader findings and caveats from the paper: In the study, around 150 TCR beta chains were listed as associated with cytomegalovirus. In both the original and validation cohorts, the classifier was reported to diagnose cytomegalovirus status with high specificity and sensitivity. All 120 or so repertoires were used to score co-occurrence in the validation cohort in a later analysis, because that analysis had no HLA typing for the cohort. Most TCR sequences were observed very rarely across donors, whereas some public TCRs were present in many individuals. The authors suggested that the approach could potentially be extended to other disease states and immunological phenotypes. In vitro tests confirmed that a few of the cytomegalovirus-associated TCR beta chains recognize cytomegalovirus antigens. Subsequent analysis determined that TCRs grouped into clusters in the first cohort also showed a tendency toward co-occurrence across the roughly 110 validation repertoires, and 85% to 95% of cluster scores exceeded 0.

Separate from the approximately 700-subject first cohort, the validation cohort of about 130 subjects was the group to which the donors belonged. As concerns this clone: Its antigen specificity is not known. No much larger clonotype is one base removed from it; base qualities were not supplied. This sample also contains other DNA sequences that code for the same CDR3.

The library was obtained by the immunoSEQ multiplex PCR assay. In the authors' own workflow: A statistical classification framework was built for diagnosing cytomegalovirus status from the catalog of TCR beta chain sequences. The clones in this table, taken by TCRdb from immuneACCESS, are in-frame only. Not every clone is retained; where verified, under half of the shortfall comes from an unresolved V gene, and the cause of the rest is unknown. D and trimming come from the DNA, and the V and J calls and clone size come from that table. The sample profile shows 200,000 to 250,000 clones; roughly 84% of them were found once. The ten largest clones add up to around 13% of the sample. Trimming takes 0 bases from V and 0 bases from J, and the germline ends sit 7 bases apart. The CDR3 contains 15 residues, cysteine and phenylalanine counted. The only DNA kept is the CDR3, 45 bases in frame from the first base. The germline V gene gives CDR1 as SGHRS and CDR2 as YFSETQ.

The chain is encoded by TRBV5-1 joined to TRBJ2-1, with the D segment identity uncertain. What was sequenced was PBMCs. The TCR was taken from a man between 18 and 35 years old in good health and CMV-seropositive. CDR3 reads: CASSLASGSYNEQFF. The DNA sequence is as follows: TGCGCCAGCAGCTTGGCCTCTGGCTCCTACAATGAGCAGTTCTTC.